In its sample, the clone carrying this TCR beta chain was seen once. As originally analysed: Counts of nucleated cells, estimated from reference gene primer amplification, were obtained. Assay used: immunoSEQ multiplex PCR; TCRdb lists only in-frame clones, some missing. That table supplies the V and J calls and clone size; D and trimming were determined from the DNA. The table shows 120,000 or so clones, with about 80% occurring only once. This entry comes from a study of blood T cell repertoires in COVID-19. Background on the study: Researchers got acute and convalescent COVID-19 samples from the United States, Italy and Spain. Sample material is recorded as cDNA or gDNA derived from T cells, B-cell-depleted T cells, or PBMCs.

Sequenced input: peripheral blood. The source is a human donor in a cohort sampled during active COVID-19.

Here the CDR3 reads CASSLAGSAGPSDTQYF. Written as DNA, the CDR3 is TGCGCCAGCAGCTTGGCAGGATCGGCGGGGCCCTCAGATACGCAGTATTTT. J is TRBJ2-3 and V is TRBV5-1, with D perhaps matching TRBD2 (6 bases). The CDR3 is 17 amino acids. Germline V gene sequence: CDR1 SGHRS, CDR2 YFSETQ. Deletions cut 0 bases from V and 4 bases from J, with 18 bases between.